The rows below give T cell receptor beta chains drawn from one sample of a study of blood T cell repertoires in COVID-19. Libraries were prepared by immunoSEQ multiplex PCR; TCRdb keeps only in-frame clonotypes and omits some of them. Among hundreds of thousands of clones listed, 85% were seen once. Sequenced input: peripheral blood. The receptors were sampled from a human donor in a cohort sampled during active COVID-19. Each CDR3 is given with its conserved first and last residue. Fields, in order: V gene, D gene, clone size, J gene, CDR3 protein, CDR3 DNA. The D gene is left open where the match is weak. The size entry is marked missing in some rows and otherwise reads once, few, many or a size class.

V gene: TRBV5-1
D gene: TRBD2
clone size: .
J gene: TRBJ2-2
CDR3 protein: CASSLLEGGKIGELFF
CDR3 DNA: TGCGCCAGCAGCTTGTTGGAGGGAGGGAAAATCGGGGAGCTGTTTTTT

V gene: TRBV2
D gene: .
clone size: once
J gene: TRBJ2-5
CDR3 protein: CASSEGTGKWTQYF
CDR3 DNA: TGTGCCAGCAGTGAGGGAACAGGGAAGTGGACCCAGTACTTC

V gene: TRBV25-1
D gene: .
clone size: .
J gene: TRBJ2-7
CDR3 protein: CASGSYEQYF
CDR3 DNA: TGTGCCAGCGGGAGCTACGAGCAGTACTTC

V gene: TRBV9
D gene: .
clone size: .
J gene: TRBJ1-2
CDR3 protein: CASSPRTGGPGYTF
CDR3 DNA: TGTGCCAGCAGCCCCCGGACCGGCGGGCCCGGCTACACCTTC

V gene: TRBV27
D gene: .
clone size: .
J gene: TRBJ2-3
CDR3 protein: CASSLVGQVPDTQYF
CDR3 DNA: TGTGCCAGCAGTTTAGTGGGACAAGTCCCAGATACGCAGTATTTT

V gene: TRBV12-5
D gene: TRBD1
clone size: .
J gene: TRBJ2-7
CDR3 protein: CASGFGTGAHEQYF
CDR3 DNA: TGTGCTAGTGGTTTCGGGACAGGGGCCCACGAGCAGTACTTC

V gene: TRBV4-2
D gene: TRBD2
clone size: .
J gene: TRBJ2-1
CDR3 protein: CASSSLAIRNEQFF
CDR3 DNA: TGTGCCAGCAGCTCACTAGCGATTCGGAATGAGCAGTTCTTC

V gene: TRBV15
D gene: .
clone size: .
J gene: TRBJ2-1
CDR3 protein: CATSREAYTYNEQFF
CDR3 DNA: TGTGCCACCAGCAGAGAAGCGTATACCTACAATGAGCAGTTCTTC

V gene: TRBV7-9
D gene: .
clone size: few
J gene: TRBJ2-2
CDR3 protein: CASSLANFRTGELFF
CDR3 DNA: TGTGCCAGCAGCTTAGCGAACTTTCGTACCGGGGAGCTGTTTTTT

V gene: TRBV5-1
D gene: TRBD2
clone size: .
J gene: TRBJ2-7
CDR3 protein: CASSSGLAYEQYF
CDR3 DNA: TGCGCCAGCAGCTCCGGACTAGCCTACGAGCAGTACTTC

V gene: TRBV27
D gene: .
clone size: few
J gene: TRBJ2-7
CDR3 protein: CASAHHGSDEQYF
CDR3 DNA: TGTGCCAGCGCCCATCACGGGAGCGACGAGCAGTACTTC

V gene: TRBV6-2/TRBV6-3
D gene: .
clone size: few
J gene: TRBJ2-6
CDR3 protein: CASSYSQTGPFRVAGANVLTF
CDR3 DNA: TGTGCCAGCAGTTACTCGCAGACAGGTCCATTTCGGGTGGCTGGGGCCAACGTCCTGACTTTC

V gene: TRBV14
D gene: .
clone size: .
J gene: TRBJ2-1
CDR3 protein: CASSLRGSYNEQFF
CDR3 DNA: TGTGCCAGCAGCCTCAGGGGTTCCTACAATGAGCAGTTCTTC

V gene: TRBV5-1
D gene: TRBD1
clone size: .
J gene: TRBJ2-5
CDR3 protein: CASSLTGGDETQYF
CDR3 DNA: TGCGCCAGCAGCTTGACAGGGGGTGATGAGACCCAGTACTTC

V gene: TRBV27
D gene: .
clone size: .
J gene: TRBJ2-1
CDR3 protein: CASSPVPTVNNEQFF
CDR3 DNA: TGTGCCAGCAGTCCAGTTCCGACTGTTAACAATGAGCAGTTCTTC

V gene: TRBV6-5
D gene: .
clone size: once
J gene: TRBJ2-2
CDR3 protein: CASRKWQNTGELFF
CDR3 DNA: TGTGCCAGCAGAAAGTGGCAGAATACCGGGGAGCTGTTTTTT

V gene: TRBV7-8
D gene: .
clone size: .
J gene: TRBJ2-1
CDR3 protein: CASSLGTVFDEQFF
CDR3 DNA: TGTGCCAGCAGCTTAGGAACAGTTTTTGATGAGCAGTTCTTC

V gene: TRBV5-1
D gene: TRBD1
clone size: .
J gene: TRBJ1-2
CDR3 protein: CASGQELNYGYTF
CDR3 DNA: TGCGCCAGTGGACAGGAATTAAACTATGGCTACACCTTC

V gene: TRBV7-8
D gene: .
clone size: .
J gene: TRBJ2-3
CDR3 protein: CASSYWGGGTTDTQYF
CDR3 DNA: TGTGCCAGCAGCTACTGGGGGGGCGGGACCACAGATACGCAGTATTTT

V gene: TRBV11-2
D gene: TRBD1
clone size: .
J gene: TRBJ1-1
CDR3 protein: CASSLAGGEAFF
CDR3 DNA: TGTGCCAGCAGCTTAGCAGGGGGGGAAGCTTTCTTT

V gene: TRBV4-1
D gene: TRBD2
clone size: .
J gene: TRBJ2-5
CDR3 protein: CASSQGPAGGRETQYF
CDR3 DNA: TGCGCCAGCAGCCAAGGCCCAGCGGGAGGACGAGAGACCCAGTACTTC

V gene: TRBV20-1
D gene: .
clone size: .
J gene: TRBJ1-2
CDR3 protein: CSASGGYGYTF
CDR3 DNA: TGCAGTGCTAGTGGAGGGTATGGCTACACCTTC

V gene: TRBV2
D gene: TRBD2
clone size: once
J gene: TRBJ2-1
CDR3 protein: CASSEAGSGTFLYNEQFF
CDR3 DNA: TGTGCCAGCAGTGAAGCGGGTAGCGGGACTTTCTTATACAATGAGCAGTTCTTC

V gene: TRBV5-4
D gene: TRBD2
clone size: .
J gene: TRBJ2-3
CDR3 protein: CASSAPGGVTDTQYF
CDR3 DNA: TGTGCCAGCAGCGCGCCGGGGGGGGTGACAGATACGCAGTATTTT

V gene: TRBV5-8
D gene: .
clone size: few
J gene: TRBJ1-6
CDR3 protein: CASHRVRNSPLHF
CDR3 DNA: TGTGCCAGCCACAGGGTACGAAATTCACCCCTCCACTTT

V gene: TRBV13
D gene: TRBD2
clone size: .
J gene: TRBJ2-7
CDR3 protein: CASSRPTSGPSAWYF
CDR3 DNA: TGTGCCAGCAGCAGACCTACTAGCGGACCTTCTGCTTGGTACTTC

V gene: TRBV23-1
D gene: .
clone size: .
J gene: TRBJ1-2
CDR3 protein: CASSQLTNYGYTF
CDR3 DNA: TGCGCCAGCAGTCAATTGACAAACTATGGCTACACCTTC

V gene: TRBV7-2
D gene: TRBD2
clone size: .
J gene: TRBJ2-3
CDR3 protein: CASSPGLAGNWGTDTQYF
CDR3 DNA: TGTGCCAGCAGCCCCGGACTAGCGGGAAATTGGGGCACAGATACGCAGTATTTT

V gene: TRBV6-2/TRBV6-3
D gene: .
clone size: once
J gene: TRBJ1-2
CDR3 protein: CASSAQGLGYTF
CDR3 DNA: TGTGCCAGCAGTGCCCAGGGGTTGGGCTACACCTTC

V gene: TRBV5-5
D gene: TRBD1
clone size: .
J gene: TRBJ2-3
CDR3 protein: CASIQQGAPDTQYF
CDR3 DNA: TGTGCCAGCATCCAACAGGGGGCTCCAGATACGCAGTATTTT

V gene: TRBV10-3
D gene: .
clone size: .
J gene: TRBJ1-3
CDR3 protein: CAISERQVTFSGNTIYF
CDR3 DNA: TGTGCCATCAGTGAGAGACAGGTCACCTTCTCTGGAAACACCATATATTTT

V gene: TRBV4-1
D gene: TRBD2
clone size: .
J gene: TRBJ2-1
CDR3 protein: CASSQDPIAGEQFF
CDR3 DNA: TGCGCCAGCAGCCAAGATCCCATAGCGGGGGAGCAGTTCTTC

V gene: TRBV28
D gene: TRBD2
clone size: .
J gene: TRBJ2-2
CDR3 protein: CASTFGLASTGELFF
CDR3 DNA: TGTGCCAGCACCTTTGGACTAGCGAGCACCGGGGAGCTGTTTTTT

V gene: TRBV4-1
D gene: TRBD1
clone size: .
J gene: TRBJ1-2
CDR3 protein: CASSPGQDRVRHF
CDR3 DNA: TGCGCCAGCAGCCCCGGACAGGATCGAGTTCGACACTTC

V gene: TRBV19
D gene: TRBD1
clone size: .
J gene: TRBJ1-3
CDR3 protein: CASSLNLGTGGSRNTIYF
CDR3 DNA: TGTGCCAGTAGTTTAAACCTTGGGACAGGGGGATCGAGAAACACCATATATTTT

V gene: TRBV7-2
D gene: .
clone size: .
J gene: TRBJ2-3
CDR3 protein: CASSLQGDTQYF
CDR3 DNA: TGTGCCAGCAGCCTACAGGGTGATACGCAGTATTTT

V gene: TRBV3-1/TRBV3-2
D gene: .
clone size: .
J gene: TRBJ1-2
CDR3 protein: CASSQTPRYGYTF
CDR3 DNA: TGTGCCAGCAGCCAAACACCCCGCTATGGCTACACCTTC

V gene: TRBV5-1
D gene: .
clone size: .
J gene: TRBJ2-3
CDR3 protein: CASSFWGPGDTQYF
CDR3 DNA: TGCGCCAGCAGCTTCTGGGGGCCAGGAGATACGCAGTATTTT

V gene: TRBV12-3/TRBV12-4
D gene: .
clone size: .
J gene: TRBJ2-1
CDR3 protein: CASSLARGEQFF
CDR3 DNA: TGTGCCAGCAGTTTAGCCAGGGGTGAGCAGTTCTTC

V gene: TRBV15
D gene: .
clone size: once
J gene: TRBJ2-1
CDR3 protein: CATSTTGAAGYNEQFF
CDR3 DNA: TGTGCCACCAGCACTACTGGGGCTGCCGGCTACAATGAGCAGTTCTTC

V gene: TRBV18
D gene: .
clone size: .
J gene: TRBJ2-1
CDR3 protein: CASSPGLSYNEQFF
CDR3 DNA: TGTGCCAGCTCACCGGGACTCTCCTACAATGAGCAGTTCTTC

V gene: TRBV5-4
D gene: .
clone size: .
J gene: TRBJ2-3
CDR3 protein: CASSLAVDSRSTDTQYF
CDR3 DNA: TGTGCCAGCAGCTTGGCCGTTGACAGTCGAAGCACAGATACGCAGTATTTT